The rows below give T cell receptor beta chains drawn from one sample of a study of a mutant IDH1 vaccine in newly diagnosed glioma. The table came from immunoSEQ multiplex PCR; TCRdb's copy has only in-frame clones and leaves some out. The sample records roughly 69,000 clones, around 86% being singletons. Which antigens these TCRs recognize remains unknown. The sample consisted of PBMCs, taken from a glioma patient whose treatment included an IDH1 peptide vaccine. The receptors come from a man aged 30 to 39 with glioma. CDR3s include the opening cysteine and the closing phenylalanine or tryptophan. A D gene is named only where the DNA matches it firmly. Clone size is not always given. Where it is, it says once, few, many or a class for expanded clones.

clone_size,d_call,j_call,v_call,cdr3_nt,cdr3_aa
.,.,TRBJ1-4,TRBV7-6,TGTGCCAGCAGCTTATACAGTAATGAAAAACTGTTTTTT,CASSLYSNEKLFF
.,.,TRBJ1-1,TRBV28,TGTGCCAGCAGTTTAACGCAGGGATCGAACACTGAAGCTTTCTTT,CASSLTQGSNTEAFF
.,.,TRBJ2-7,TRBV5-6,TGTGCCAGCAGCCCCGGGCGCTCCTACGAGCAGTACTTC,CASSPGRSYEQYF
.,TRBD2,TRBJ2-1,TRBV27,TGTGCCAGCAGCACTAGCGGGATAAGAATCGATGAGCAGTTCTTC,CASSTSGIRIDEQFF
few,TRBD1,TRBJ2-3,TRBV9,TGTGCCAGCTCGACCGGGACAGGGGGGACAGATACGCAGTATTTT,CASSTGTGGTDTQYF
few,TRBD2,TRBJ2-7,TRBV11-3,TGTGCCAGCAGCCTACATAGCGGGAGCGACGAGCAGTACTTC,CASSLHSGSDEQYF
.,TRBD1,TRBJ1-2,TRBV5-1,TGCGCCAGCAGCTCCCGACAGGGGTCGGGCTATGGCTACACCTTC,CASSSRQGSGYGYTF
.,.,TRBJ1-3,TRBV10-3,TGTGCCATCAGTGACCCCCCGGGGGCCGGAGGAAACACCATATATTTT,CAISDPPGAGGNTIYF
.,TRBD1,TRBJ1-2,TRBV19,TGTGCCAGTAGTCTCATTGACAGGGCGGGCTACACCTTC,CASSLIDRAGYTF
.,.,TRBJ1-2,TRBV6-1,TGTGCCAGCACCCCGGGACACCCGAACTATGGCTACACCTTC,CASTPGHPNYGYTF
once,TRBD1,TRBJ2-1,TRBV6-1,TGTGCCAGCAGGCCCGACAGGGATTCATACAATGAGCAGTTCTTC,CASRPDRDSYNEQFF
.,.,TRBJ1-1,TRBV28,TGTGCCAGCAGTTTTGTGGGGACTGAAGCTTTCTTT,CASSFVGTEAFF
.,.,TRBJ1-5,TRBV28,TGTGCCAGCAGTCCCTCCGGGACCAGCAATCAGCCCCAGCATTTT,CASSPSGTSNQPQHF
few,TRBD1,TRBJ2-2,TRBV27,TGTGCCAGCAGTTTAGGGGACAGGAGTCCCTCGAGCACCGGGGAGCTGTTTTTT,CASSLGDRSPSSTGELFF
.,.,TRBJ2-3,TRBV5-1,TGCGCCAGCAGCCGGGTAGACAGGACAGCAGATACGCAGTATTTT,CASSRVDRTADTQYF
.,.,TRBJ1-2,TRBV7-9,TGTGCCAGCAGCTTGGACCCCGGCCTACATTCCCTCAACGGGGGCTACACCTTC,CASSLDPGLHSLNGGYTF
.,.,TRBJ2-1,TRBV5-1,TGCGCCAGCAGCTTCGGGACTGGAGGCAATGAGCAGTTCTTC,CASSFGTGGNEQFF
.,.,TRBJ2-7,TRBV6-6,TGTGCCAGCAGCTCGAGGGGGGCCTACGAGCAGTACTTC,CASSSRGAYEQYF
.,.,TRBJ1-1,TRBV4-3,TGCGCCAGCAGCCAAGGTCCAGGACTCGGTGACACTGAAGCTTTCTTT,CASSQGPGLGDTEAFF
.,.,TRBJ1-2,TRBV4-3,TGCGCCAGCAGCTTAGGGCGAGAGGATGGCTACACCTTC,CASSLGREDGYTF
.,.,TRBJ2-1,TRBV6-5,TGTGCCAGCAGTTACTCTGGGACCCGGTCGAGATATGAGCAGTTCTTC,CASSYSGTRSRYEQFF
once,.,TRBJ2-7,TRBV30,TGTGCCTGGAAGGCACCCGGCCCCTACGAGCAGTACTTC,CAWKAPGPYEQYF
few,.,TRBJ1-5,TRBV18,TGTGCCAGCTCACCAGATAATCAGCCCCAGCATTTT,CASSPDNQPQHF
.,.,TRBJ1-2,TRBV10-3,TGTGCCATCAGTGAGGGACCTGAGAATGGCTACACCTTC,CAISEGPENGYTF
.,.,TRBJ1-1,TRBV11-2,TGTGCCAGCAGCTTTTTAATATCGGGGGGCGCTAGGGACACTGAAGCTTTCTTT,CASSFLISGGARDTEAFF
few,.,TRBJ1-1,TRBV2,TGTGCCAGCAGTTCTGTACAGGCCGGGGCTTTCTTT,CASSSVQAGAFF
.,TRBD2,TRBJ2-7,TRBV14,TGTGCCAGCAGCCGACTAGCGGGATCGTACGAGCAGTACTTC,CASSRLAGSYEQYF
.,.,TRBJ1-5,TRBV28,TGTGCCAGCAGTCGCAGAACCGGGACAACAAATCAGCCCCAGCATTTT,CASSRRTGTTNQPQHF
few,TRBD1,TRBJ1-4,TRBV15,TGTGCCACCAGCCCGGACAGGGACGGTGGAAAACTGTTTTTT,CATSPDRDGGKLFF
.,TRBD1,TRBJ1-6,TRBV7-2,TGTGCCAGCAGCCTTGACAGGGGCATAGGTTCACCCCTCCACTTT,CASSLDRGIGSPLHF
.,TRBD2,TRBJ2-1,TRBV7-3,TGTGCCAGCAGCTCGGGACTAGCCTCCTACAATGAGCAGTTCTTC,CASSSGLASYNEQFF
.,.,TRBJ1-4,TRBV6-1,TGTGCCAGCAGTCCCGCCGGGACGCTCTGGGAACTGTTTTTT,CASSPAGTLWELFF
.,.,TRBJ2-2,TRBV9,TGTGCCAGCAGCGTAGTCTCTTCTGCGAACACCGGGGAGCTGTTTTTT,CASSVVSSANTGELFF
.,TRBD2,TRBJ2-5,TRBV6-5,TGTGCCAGCAGTTCGGGACTAGCGGGAGGGTATGAGACCCAGTACTTC,CASSSGLAGGYETQYF
.,.,TRBJ2-1,TRBV30,TGTGCCTGTCTAGGTTGGGGGGCTAGGTCCTACAATGAGCAGTTCTTC,CACLGWGARSYNEQFF
once,.,TRBJ2-1,TRBV9,TGTGCCAGCAGCCCAACAGGGATCAATGAGCAGTTCTTC,CASSPTGINEQFF
.,TRBD2,TRBJ2-1,TRBV7-2,TGTGCCAGCACCCTTTTCCCCTCCATAGCGGGAGCCGGTGAGCAGTTCTTC,CASTLFPSIAGAGEQFF
.,TRBD2,TRBJ2-7,TRBV13,TGTGCCAGCAGCCCGGGGGGACTAAGCGGATATTACGAGCAGTACTTC,CASSPGGLSGYYEQYF
.,TRBD1,TRBJ2-2,TRBV7-3,TGTGCCAGCAGCCCCACAGGGGGCGGGTACACCGGGGAGCTGTTTTTT,CASSPTGGGYTGELFF